This T cell receptor beta chain emerged from a study of blood T cell repertoires in COVID-19. Repertoires were generated with immunoSEQ multiplex PCR, while TCRdb's copy carries only in-frame clones and drops some. The sample records under 250,000 clones, approximately 86% being singletons. The germline V gene has CDR1 DFQATT and CDR2 SNEGSKA (reference sequence). The CDR3 totals 13 residues. V lost 3 bases and J 4 bases, leaving 12 bases between the germline ends. The J gene is TRBJ1-2, the V gene TRBV20-1, with D perhaps TRBD1 (5 bases). The receptor was derived from a woman in her 70s with active or convalescent COVID-19. Sequences were obtained from peripheral blood. DNA of the CDR3: TGCAGTGCTAGTACAGGACGCCCCTATGGCTACACCTTC. As protein: CSASTGRPYGYTF.